The rows below give T cell receptor beta chains drawn from one sample of a study of blood T cell repertoires in COVID-19. TCRdb's copy holds only in-frame clones and misses some; the assay was immunoSEQ multiplex PCR. The data show 95,000 to 150,000 clones, around three quarters seen once. The sample taken for sequencing was peripheral blood. The receptors here all came from an elderly woman with acute or convalescent COVID-19. The CDR3 runs from the conserved cysteine through the conserved F or W. A D gene is named only where the DNA matches it firmly. Some rows have no size entry. The others give once, few or many, or a class for an expanded clone.

TRBJ2-3 TRBD2 - TRBV4-2 CASSQEGTSGADTQYF TGTGCCAGCAGCCAAGAAGGGACTAGCGGGGCAGATACGCAGTATTTT
TRBJ2-5 TRBD1 - TRBV5-1 CASSLGQNSQETQYF TGCGCCAGCAGCCTGGGACAGAATTCTCAAGAGACCCAGTACTTC
TRBJ2-4 - - TRBV3-1/TRBV3-2 CASSQGGRGIQYF TGTGCCAGCAGCCAAGGAGGGAGAGGCATTCAGTACTTC
TRBJ2-1 TRBD2 - TRBV5-4 CASSLTSGPYNEQFF TGTGCCAGCAGCTTGACTAGCGGGCCATACAATGAGCAGTTCTTC
TRBJ2-3 TRBD1 - TRBV3-1/TRBV3-2 CASSPLVGQGLTQYF TGTGCCAGCAGCCCGCTGGTAGGACAGGGACTTACGCAGTATTTT
TRBJ1-4 - - TRBV30 CAWSDNLQGNGEKLFF TGTGCCTGGAGCGATAACCTTCAGGGGAATGGGGAAAAACTGTTTTTT
TRBJ2-7 TRBD1 - TRBV9 CASSVGQGADSYEQYF TGTGCCAGCAGCGTAGGACAGGGGGCCGACTCCTACGAGCAGTACTTC
TRBJ2-3 - once TRBV4-3 CASSQEKLDF TGCGCCAGCAGCCAAGAAAAGTTAGATTTT
TRBJ1-1 - - TRBV9 CASSVAQGDTEAFF TGTGCCAGCAGCGTAGCTCAGGGCGACACTGAAGCTTTCTTT
TRBJ2-5 - - TRBV24-1 CATSDSSSAGETQYF TGTGCCACCAGTGATTCGAGTTCTGCTGGAGAGACCCAGTACTTC
TRBJ1-5 - - TRBV3-1/TRBV3-2 CASSPRRGVQPQHF TGTGCCAGCAGTCCGAGACGGGGGGTTCAGCCCCAGCATTTT
TRBJ1-2 - - TRBV10-2 CASSEKEGYGYTF TGCGCCAGCAGTGAAAAGGAGGGCTATGGCTACACCTTC
TRBJ2-2 TRBD2 - TRBV27 CASSFLTSGNKGELFF TGTGCCAGCAGTTTCCTGACTAGCGGGAATAAGGGGGAGCTGTTTTTT
TRBJ1-1 - - TRBV29-1 CSVEGQGNTEAFF TGCAGCGTTGAAGGCCAGGGGAACACTGAAGCTTTCTTT
TRBJ2-7 - once TRBV6-1 CASSEDPGIMGGEQYF TGTGCCAGCAGTGAAGACCCGGGGATAATGGGAGGCGAGCAGTACTTC
TRBJ1-1 - - TRBV28 CASGAGAYTEAFF TGTGCCAGCGGGGCAGGGGCATACACTGAAGCTTTCTTT
TRBJ2-3 - - TRBV2 CASSVARGTDTQYF TGTGCCAGCAGTGTTGCCCGAGGCACAGATACGCAGTATTTT
TRBJ1-2 - once TRBV19 CASSIPRGSQMINYGYTF TGTGCCAGTAGTATCCCCAGGGGCAGTCAGATGATTAACTATGGCTACACCTTC
TRBJ2-2 TRBD1 once TRBV15 CATSKDRGPGTGELFF TGTGCCACCAGCAAAGACAGGGGGCCGGGCACCGGGGAGCTGTTTTTT
TRBJ1-2 - - TRBV2 CASSPRQVYGYTF TGTGCCAGCAGCCCACGACAGGTCTATGGCTACACCTTC